Listed below are T cell receptor beta chains from one sample, sequenced in a study of shared clonotypes between healthy human individuals. Method: immunoSEQ multiplex PCR; TCRdb's copy keeps in-frame clones and lacks some. The sample has approximately 1,000,000 clones; 75% to 80% are singletons. Sequencing was performed on memory CD4+ T cells from PBMCs. The receptors were sampled from a man between 18 and 29 years old in good health. Some clones in this sample may be carry-over from other donors' samples. Each CDR3 is given with its conserved first and last residue. D genes are given only for firm matches. Rows may omit the clone size; those that give it use once, few, many or a size class.

-	TRBV7-8	TRBJ2-3	-	TGTGCCAGCAGCCCCTCGAACGGAGACTATGGGTATTTT	CASSPSNGDYGYF
-	TRBV7-8	TRBJ1-5	-	TGTGCCAGCAGCTTAGTTCAAAGGGGGGGGCGTCAGCCCCAGCATTTT	CASSLVQRGGRQPQHF
-	TRBV6-5	TRBJ1-1	-	TGTGCCAGCAGGTCGGGAGTAGTTGCCACTGAAGCTTTCTTT	CASRSGVVATEAFF
-	TRBV5-6	TRBJ2-7	-	TGTGCCAGCAGCTTAGGGCCTACCTCCTACGAGCAGTACTTC	CASSLGPTSYEQYF
-	TRBV5-4	TRBJ2-7	TRBD2	TGTGCCAGCAGCTTAAGCGGGAGCTCCTACGAGCAGTACTTC	CASSLSGSSYEQYF
-	TRBV28	TRBJ2-7	TRBD1	TGTGCCAGCAGTTTCAGGGGGCGATCCTACGAGCAGTACTTC	CASSFRGRSYEQYF
-	TRBV30	TRBJ1-4	-	TGTGCCTGGAGTGTACCGGGTGGAGGCTCACGGGAAAAACTGTTTTTT	CAWSVPGGGSREKLFF
-	TRBV30	TRBJ2-7	-	TGTGCCTGGAGTGCTTACAGCTACGAGCAGTACTTC	CAWSAYSYEQYF
-	TRBV23-1	TRBJ2-7	TRBD1	TGCGCCAGCAGACTACCGGGACAGCCCTACGAGCAGTACTTC	CASRLPGQPYEQYF
-	TRBV6-1	TRBJ1-3	-	TGTGCCAGCAGTATATCAGGGGTCTCTGGAAACACCATATATTTT	CASSISGVSGNTIYF
once	TRBV28	TRBJ2-3	TRBD2	TGTGCCAGTACTGAGGGGACTAGCGGAGCTAGCACAGATACGCAGTATTTT	CASTEGTSGASTDTQYF
few	TRBV27	TRBJ1-1	TRBD1	TGTGCCAGCATACGACAGGGGGGACGCGGTGAAGCTTTCTTT	CASIRQGGRGEAFF
few	TRBV30	TRBJ1-2	TRBD1	TGTGCCTGGAGTGTACGGGGGGTGGGGACAGGAGAATATGGCTACACCTTC	CAWSVRGVGTGEYGYTF
-	TRBV10-3	TRBJ2-2	-	TGTGCCATCAGTGACAGGGTCACCGGGGAGCTGTTTTTT	CAISDRVTGELFF
-	TRBV5-1	TRBJ2-3	TRBD2	TGCGCCAGCACCAATGGGACTACCCGCACAGATACGCAGTATTTT	CASTNGTTRTDTQYF
-	TRBV5-6	TRBJ1-3	-	TGTGCCAGCAGCTTAGGTTCAGTAAACTCTGGAAACACCATATATTTT	CASSLGSVNSGNTIYF
-	TRBV25-1	TRBJ2-7	TRBD2	TGTGCCAGCAGTCCCCTAGCGGGAGGGCGCTCCTACGAGCAGTACTTC	CASSPLAGGRSYEQYF